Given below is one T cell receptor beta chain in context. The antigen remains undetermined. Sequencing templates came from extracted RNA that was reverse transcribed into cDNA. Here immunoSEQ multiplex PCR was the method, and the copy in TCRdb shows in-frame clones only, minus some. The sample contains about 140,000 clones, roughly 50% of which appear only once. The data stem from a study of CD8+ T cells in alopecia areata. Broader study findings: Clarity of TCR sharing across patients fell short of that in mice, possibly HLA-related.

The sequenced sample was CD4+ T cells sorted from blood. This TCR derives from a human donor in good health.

CDR3 protein: CASSLRTGNNQPQHF. The DNA of the CDR3 is TGTGCCAGCAGCTTAAGGACAGGGAACAATCAGCCCCAGCATTTT. V gene TRBV7-2 combines with J gene TRBJ1-5; 8 bases agree with TRBD1. V shed 2 bases and J 3 bases; nucleotides not matched to a gene: 3. The CDR3 is 15 amino acids. Per germline, CDR1 SGHTA and CDR2 FQGNSA.